A single sample gave rise to the 30 T cell receptor beta chains below, sequenced in a study of T cells in Graves' hyperthyroidism and ophthalmopathy. Amplification of TCR beta CDR3 regions was performed using RNA transcripts as template. HTBI primers were employed in a first-round RT-PCR of the TCR CDR3. In TCRdb, the multiplex PCR reads were re-called with MiXCR into one record per CDR3 protein. The repertoire has hundreds of thousands of distinct CDR3 sequences, 40% to 55% of them found once; the top ten carry more than 7%. The specimen was peripheral blood or thyroid tissue (not recorded which). Every receptor here comes from an adult man with Graves' disease, either hyperthyroidism or ophthalmopathy (not recorded which).

The V call is TRBV7-9, the J call TRBJ1-2; a possible D gene is TRBD1 (6 bases). Deletions cut 2 bases from V and 3 bases from J, with 10 bases between. The CDR3 runs to 14 residues. Germline values: CDR1 SEHNR, CDR2 FQNEAQ (reference sequence). CDR3 coding DNA: TGTGCCAGCAGCTTAAGGGGGGCGGACTATGGCTACACCTTC. Translation gives CASSLRGADYGYTF.

V is TRBV9 and J is TRBJ1-5, with D tentatively TRBD1 (6 bases). V was clipped by 5 bases and J by 0 bases, with 15 bases between them. Germline loops: CDR1 SGDLS, CDR2 YYNGEE. This CDR3 has 16 amino acids. CDR3 DNA sequence: TGTGCCAGCAGTTTAGCAGGGGAAGGTAGCAATCAGCCCCAGCATTTT. Amino acids: CASSLAGEGSNQPQHF.

This clonotype occurred once. The genes are TRBV11-2 and TRBJ1-4; D gene ambiguous. Germline lookup yields CDR1 SGHAT and CDR2 FQNNGV. Trimming shortened V by 5 bases and J by 7 bases, and 20 bases separated the two germline ends. The CDR3 length is 16 residues. The CDR3, as DNA: TGTGCCAGCAGCCCCGTAGATCAAGCCGGCAGTGAAAAACTGTTTTTT. Its translation: CASSPVDQAGSEKLFF.

V is TRBV10-3 and J is TRBJ1-4; tentatively, D is TRBD1 (5 bases). The length of the CDR3 is 13 residues. Germline V CDR1 and CDR2: ENHRY, SYGVKD. With 10 bases removed from V and 5 bases from J, the gap between germline ends came to 14 bases. The CDR3 DNA sequence: TGTGCCAGCACGGGACGGCAGAATGAAAAACTGTTTTTT. The encoded protein is CASTGRQNEKLFF.

The chain uses TRBV20-1 and TRBJ2-5; TRBD1 matches at 9 bases. Trimming removed 6 bases from V and 3 bases from J; junction bases left unmatched: 8. CDR3 size: 14 residues. Germline loops: CDR1 DFQATT, CDR2 SNEGSKA (reference sequence). The CDR3 spells CSAKPGTGKETQYF. The DNA for the CDR3 is TGCAGTGCCAAACCGGGGACAGGGAAAGAGACCCAGTACTTC.

The V call is TRBV7-9, the J call TRBJ1-5; TRBD1 might be the D (6 bases). This CDR3 has 15 residues. Germline V CDR1 and CDR2: SEHNR, FQNEAQ (reference sequence). The germline V and J ends were trimmed by 4 bases and 5 bases, with 15 bases remaining between them. CDR3 nucleotide sequence: TGTGCCAGCAGCTCCGAGGACAGTTTTGATCAGCCCCAGCATTTT. Its translation: CASSSEDSFDQPQHF. The complete variable domain, with remaining parts taken from reference TRBV7-9 and TRBJ1-5, reads DTGVSQNPRHKITKRGQNVTFRCDPISEHNRLYWYRQTLGQGPEFLTYFQNEAQLEKSRLLSDRFSAERPKGSFSTLEIQRTEQGDSAMYLCASSSEDSFDQPQHFGDGTRLSIL.

The V gene is TRBV12-3 or TRBV12-4, the J gene TRBJ1-1; D is ambiguous. This CDR3 comprises 12 residues. V was cut by 3 bases and J by 8 bases, with 10 bases left in between. In nucleotides, the CDR3 is TGTGCCAGCAGTTTCGCCAGACGGGAAGCTTTCTTT. Amino acid sequence: CASSFARREAFF.

CDR3 coding DNA: TGTGCCAGCAGTTCGCATGCGAAGGGACAGGGCCCTGGAAACACCATATATTTT. This translates into CASSSHAKGQGPGNTIYF. This chain uses TRBV12-3 or TRBV12-4 with TRBJ1-3; 9 positions agree with TRBD1. V was clipped by 4 bases and J by 2 bases; unmatched bases: 12. There are 18 residues in the CDR3.

This clonotype came up a few times. A junction boundary mismatches the germline segment, possibly from a read error. The chain couples TRBV12-3 or TRBV12-4 to TRBJ1-5, with D possibly matching TRBD1 (6 bases). CDR3 size: 15 residues. CDR3 bases: TGTGCCAGCAGATTAGGGGGGAATAGCAATCAGCCCCAGCATTTT. Protein sequence: CASRLGGNSNQPQHF.

The chain employs TRBV9 and TRBJ1-4; 8 bases map to TRBD1. Germline assignment: CDR1 SGDLS and CDR2 YYNGEE. The CDR3 is 19 residues long. Losses at the gene ends were 1 base for V and 7 bases for J; bases not matched to a gene: 18. CDR3 region: CASSVFPNNPGGEGEKLFF. CDR3 DNA: TGTGCCAGCAGCGTATTCCCCAATAACCCAGGGGGCGAAGGTGAAAAACTGTTTTTT.

This chain connects TRBV7-2 to TRBJ2-2; perhaps TRBD1 as D (7 bases). Trimming pared 6 bases from V and 7 bases from J, leaving 18 bases between. Germline V CDR1 and CDR2: SGHTA, FQGNSA. CDR3 size: 15 residues. The DNA of the CDR3 is TGTGCCAGCAGTTACGCGGGACAGCTGGTCGGGGAGCTGTTTTTT. Its protein product is CASSYAGQLVGELFF.

Ten or more counts support this clonotype. V gene TRBV7-2 combines with J gene TRBJ1-6, with D unresolved. V was pared by 4 bases and J by 13 bases, with 11 bases between. The CDR3 has 12 residues. Per germline, CDR1 SGHTA and CDR2 FQGNSA. CDR3 nucleotides: TGTGCCAGCAGCTCCCCTGGAAGGCCCCTCCACTTT. Its translation is CASSSPGRPLHF. The full variable domain, in which reference TRBV7-2 and TRBJ1-6 provide the parts outside the CDR3, is GAGVSQSPSNKVTEKGKDVELRCDPISGHTALYWYRQSLGQGLEFLIYFQGNSAPDKSGLPSDRFSAERTGGSVSTLTIQRTQQEDSAVYLCASSSPGRPLHFGNGTRLTVT.

The CDR3 DNA follows: TGCAGCGCCAGAACTAGCGGGAGTGGATACGAGCAGTACTTC. It is translated as CSARTSGSGYEQYF. V gene TRBV29-1 combines with J gene TRBJ2-7; 11 positions agree with TRBD2. Unmatched junction bases numbered 9, after V lost 7 bases and J lost 4 bases. This CDR3 region has 14 residues. Germline CDR1 SQVTM, CDR2 ANQGSEA.

The rearrangement links TRBV7-2 to TRBJ2-5; D possibly corresponds to TRBD2 (7 bases). The germline CDR1 and CDR2 sequences are SGHTA and FQGNSA. Trimming left V 9 bases short and J 9 bases short, with 17 bases between. This CDR3 has 12 amino acids. This CDR3 reads CASTGGTQPQYF. The CDR3 nucleotides read TGTGCCAGTACGGGGGGCACGCAGCCCCAGTACTTC.

Details on this clonotype: A read error may explain this, as a much larger clone is one base away. This likely comes from a read error, as the CDR3 has no conserved phenylalanine or tryptophan at its end. The rearrangement uses TRBV7-8 and TRBJ2-5; D is possibly TRBD2 (6 bases). V was pared by 1 base and J by 5 bases, with 14 bases between. The germline gives CDR1 SGHVS, CDR2 FQNEAQ. The CDR3 runs to 15 residues. CDR3: CASSLEGLKVETQYL. The CDR3 DNA reads TGTGCCAGCAGCTTAGAGGGACTCAAAGTCGAGACCCAGTACCTC.

Remarks on this clonotype: The junction departs from the called germline gene at one end, perhaps through a read error. The chain combines TRBV9 with TRBJ2-7, with TRBD2 identical over 7 bases. The CDR3 sequence is 15 residues long. Looked up from germline, CDR1 is SGDLS and CDR2 is YYNGEE. The CDR3 protein is CASSQDLGGFYEQYF. DNA of the CDR3: TGCGCCAGCAGCCAAGATCTGGGGGGGTTCTACGAGCAGTACTTC.

This clonotype was observed a few times. Written as DNA, the CDR3 is TGTGCCAGCAGTTCAATAGGCTACGAGCAGTACTTC. Its protein is CASSSIGYEQYF. The rearrangement uses TRBV12-3 or TRBV12-4 and TRBJ2-7; D is ambiguous. Trimming took 4 bases from V and 3 from J, leaving 7 bases between them. The CDR3 runs to 12 residues.

This rearrangement joins TRBV7-2 to TRBJ1-3; a possible D gene is TRBD1 (5 bases). This CDR3 spans 15 amino acids. The ends were cut back, 11 bases at V and 0 bases at J, with 17 bases in the middle. The germline V gene encodes CDR1 SGHTA and CDR2 FQGNSA. CDR3: CAWSRDSRSGNTIYF. CDR3 in DNA: TGTGCCTGGAGCCGAGACAGCCGCTCTGGAAACACCATATATTTT.

In this sample, this clonotype turned up a few times. The rearrangement uses TRBV20-1 and TRBJ1-1; D may be TRBD1 (5 bases). The CDR3 has 15 residues. V was cut by 0 bases and J by 5 bases, with 16 bases left in between. The germline V gene encodes CDR1 DFQATT and CDR2 SNEGSKA (reference sequence). The CDR3 loop reads CSARDARGVRTEAFF. For the CDR3, the DNA is TGCAGTGCTAGAGATGCGAGGGGCGTTAGGACTGAAGCTTTCTTT.

Many counts were recorded for this clonotype. V gene TRBV10-3 combines with J gene TRBJ1-2, with 8 bases that match TRBD1. V lost 3 bases to trimming and J lost 6 bases; unmatched junction nucleotides: 6. The CDR3 spans 14 residues. CDR1 and CDR2 from the germline V gene are ENHRY and SYGVKD. DNA of the CDR3: TGTGCCATCAGTGATTTGACAGGGGCGGATGGCTACACCTTC. Its translation is CAISDLTGADGYTF.

The rearrangement uses TRBV24-1 and TRBJ1-4; possible D gene TRBD1, 6 bases. The CDR3 has 14 amino acids. Trimming took off 2 bases at V and 8 bases at J, with 11 bases between the two ends. The germline V gene encodes CDR1 KGHDR and CDR2 SFDVKD. The CDR3 reads CATSDSRTAEKLFF. The DNA for the CDR3 is TGTGCCACCAGTGATTCCCGGACAGCCGAAAAACTGTTTTTT.

The chain employs TRBV5-1 and TRBJ2-2, with 8 nucleotides matching TRBD1. Germline values: CDR1 SGHRS, CDR2 YFSETQ. Trimming took 5 bases from V and 6 from J; bases not matched to a gene: 6. This CDR3 is 14 amino acids long. CDR3 protein: CASRWGQASGELFF. CDR3 nucleotides: TGCGCCAGCAGGTGGGGACAGGCCTCCGGGGAGCTGTTTTTT.

The rearrangement uses TRBV2 and TRBJ1-1; no firm D call. Trimming shortened V by 7 bases and J by 4 bases, and 10 bases separated the two germline ends. Germline loops: CDR1 SNHLY, CDR2 FYNNEI. CDR3 length equals 12 residues. CDR3 amino acids: CASIKSPTEAFF. Written as DNA, the CDR3 is TGTGCCAGCATCAAAAGCCCCACTGAAGCTTTCTTT.

The chain couples TRBV10-3 to TRBJ1-5, with D possibly matching TRBD1 (6 bases). Trimming removed 4 bases from V and 1 base from J, with 14 bases in between. CDR3 length equals 16 residues. Germline values: CDR1 ENHRY, CDR2 SYGVKD. CDR3 amino acids: CAISARRDTSNQPQHF. In DNA form, the CDR3 reads TGTGCCATCAGTGCTAGAAGGGACACGAGCAATCAGCCCCAGCATTTT.

About this clonotype itself: A read error may explain this, as a much larger clone is one base away. The rearrangement uses TRBV12-3 or TRBV12-4 and TRBJ2-6, with D perhaps being TRBD1 or TRBD2 (6 bases each). This CDR3 has 16 residues. Trimming cost V 4 bases and J 2 bases, with 12 bases left between them. CDR3 residues: CASSSGASPGANVLTF. CDR3 sequence (DNA): TGTGCCAGCAGTTCGGGGGCCAGCCCTGGGGCCAACGTCCTGACTTTC.

This clonotype has a count of ten or more. The J gene is TRBJ1-2, the V gene TRBV29-1; unclear D gene. The CDR3 has 13 amino acids. CDR1 and CDR2 (germline): SQVTM, ANQGSEA. The germline V and J ends were trimmed by 6 bases and 2 bases, with 13 bases remaining between them. CDR3 protein: CSVATTVNYGYTF. In DNA, the CDR3 is TGCAGCGTAGCGACGACGGTCAACTATGGCTACACCTTC.

This clonotype was seen many times. The gene calls are TRBV7-8 and TRBJ2-5; 15 bases are a match to TRBD2. CDR1 and CDR2 from the germline V gene are SGHVS and FQNEAQ. V lost 4 bases to trimming and J lost 5 bases; unmatched junction nucleotides: 8. CDR3 length equals 17 residues. The CDR3 region has the DNA TGTGCCAGCAGCTCGATGGGACTAGCGGGAGGTTCGGAGACCCAGTACTTC. This codes for CASSSMGLAGGSETQYF.

As concerns this clonotype: A much larger clone lies one base from this, so it may be a read error. V usage is TRBV7-8 and J usage is TRBJ2-7; a weak D match, TRBD1 (5 bases). Germline CDR1 reads SGHVS; CDR2 reads FQNEAQ. The germline V and J ends were trimmed by 3 bases and 2 bases, with 14 bases remaining between them. This CDR3 region has 15 residues. The CDR3 DNA follows: TGTGCCAGCAGCTTTAAGGCAGGGTTGACCTACGAGCAGTACTTC. Translated: CASSFKAGLTYEQYF.

Note on this clonotype: At one end the junction does not follow the germline gene, possibly because of a read error. The V and J genes are TRBV10-1 and TRBJ1-2; D not certain. Germline CDR1 reads WNHNN; CDR2 reads SYGVQD (reference sequence). CDR3 length equals 13 residues. The CDR3 here is CASSLATGSSYTF. The CDR3 DNA sequence: TGTGCCAGCAGCTTGGCCACTGGGTCGAGCTACACCTTC.

This clonotype was observed at least ten times. This chain joins TRBV7-2 and TRBJ1-4; D gene ambiguous. Germline loops: CDR1 SGHTA, CDR2 FQGNSA. This CDR3 comprises 14 residues. Deletions cut 1 base from V and 5 bases from J, with 8 bases between. In nucleotides, the CDR3 is TGTGCCAGCAGCTTAGGGGCCAGCAATGAAAAACTGTTTTTT. It codes for CASSLGASNEKLFF.